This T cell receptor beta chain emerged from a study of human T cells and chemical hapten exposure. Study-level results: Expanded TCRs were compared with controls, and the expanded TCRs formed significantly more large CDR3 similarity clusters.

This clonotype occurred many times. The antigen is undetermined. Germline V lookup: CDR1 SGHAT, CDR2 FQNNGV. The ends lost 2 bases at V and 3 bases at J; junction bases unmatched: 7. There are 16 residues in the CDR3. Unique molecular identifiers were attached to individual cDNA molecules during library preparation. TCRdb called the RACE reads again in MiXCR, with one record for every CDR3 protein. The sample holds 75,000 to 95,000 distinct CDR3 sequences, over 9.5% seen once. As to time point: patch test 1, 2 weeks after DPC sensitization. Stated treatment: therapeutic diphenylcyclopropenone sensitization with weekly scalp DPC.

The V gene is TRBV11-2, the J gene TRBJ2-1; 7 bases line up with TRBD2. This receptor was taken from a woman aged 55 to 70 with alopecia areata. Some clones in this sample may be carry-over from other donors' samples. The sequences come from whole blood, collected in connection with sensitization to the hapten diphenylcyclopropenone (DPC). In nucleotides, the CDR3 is TGTGCCAGCAGCTTAACCGCGGGGGTTATCTACAATGAGCAGTTCTTC. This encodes CASSLTAGVIYNEQFF.